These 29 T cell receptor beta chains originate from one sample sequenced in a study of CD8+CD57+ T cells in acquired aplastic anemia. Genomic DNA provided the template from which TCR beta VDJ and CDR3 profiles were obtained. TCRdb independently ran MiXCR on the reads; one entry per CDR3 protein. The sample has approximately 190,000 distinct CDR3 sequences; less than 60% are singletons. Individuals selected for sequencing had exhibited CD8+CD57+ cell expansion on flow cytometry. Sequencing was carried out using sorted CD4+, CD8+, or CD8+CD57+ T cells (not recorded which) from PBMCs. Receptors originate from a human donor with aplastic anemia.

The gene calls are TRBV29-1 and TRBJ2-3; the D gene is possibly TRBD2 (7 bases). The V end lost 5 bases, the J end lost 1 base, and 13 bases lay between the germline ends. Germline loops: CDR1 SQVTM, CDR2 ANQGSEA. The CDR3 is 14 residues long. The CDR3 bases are TGCAGCGTTCTTGTCGGGGGGCGCACAGATACGCAGTATTTT. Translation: CSVLVGGRTDTQYF.

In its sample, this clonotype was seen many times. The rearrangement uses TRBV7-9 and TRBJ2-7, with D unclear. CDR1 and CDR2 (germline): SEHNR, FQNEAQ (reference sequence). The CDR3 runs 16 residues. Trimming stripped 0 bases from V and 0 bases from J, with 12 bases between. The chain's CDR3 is CASSLAPDRSSYEQYF. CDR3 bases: TGTGCCAGCAGCTTAGCCCCCGATCGGAGCTCCTACGAGCAGTACTTC.

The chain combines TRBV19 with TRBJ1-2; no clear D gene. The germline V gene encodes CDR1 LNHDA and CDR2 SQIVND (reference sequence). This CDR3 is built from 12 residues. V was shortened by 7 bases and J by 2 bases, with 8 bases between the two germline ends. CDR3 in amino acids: CASTTANYGYTF. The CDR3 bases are TGTGCCAGTACCACCGCAAACTATGGCTACACCTTC.

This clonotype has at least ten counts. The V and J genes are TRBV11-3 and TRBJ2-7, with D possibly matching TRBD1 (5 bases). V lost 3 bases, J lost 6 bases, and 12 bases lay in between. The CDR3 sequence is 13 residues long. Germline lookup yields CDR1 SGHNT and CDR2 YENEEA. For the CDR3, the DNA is TGTGCCAGCAGCTTTTCAGGGATGCTCGAGCAGTACTTC. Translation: CASSFSGMLEQYF.

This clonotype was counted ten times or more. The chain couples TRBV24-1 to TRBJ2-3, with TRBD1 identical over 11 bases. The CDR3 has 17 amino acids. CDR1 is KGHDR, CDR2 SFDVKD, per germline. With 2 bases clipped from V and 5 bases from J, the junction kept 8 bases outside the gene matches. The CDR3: CATSDSGQGALVDTQYF. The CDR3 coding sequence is TGTGCCACCAGTGATTCTGGACAGGGGGCGCTTGTAGATACGCAGTATTTT.

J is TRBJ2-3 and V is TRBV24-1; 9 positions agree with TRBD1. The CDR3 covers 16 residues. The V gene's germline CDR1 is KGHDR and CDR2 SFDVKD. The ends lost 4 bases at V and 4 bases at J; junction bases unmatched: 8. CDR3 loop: CATSDGTGRAADTQYF. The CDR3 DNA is TGTGCCACCAGTGACGGGACAGGGAGGGCCGCAGATACGCAGTATTTT.

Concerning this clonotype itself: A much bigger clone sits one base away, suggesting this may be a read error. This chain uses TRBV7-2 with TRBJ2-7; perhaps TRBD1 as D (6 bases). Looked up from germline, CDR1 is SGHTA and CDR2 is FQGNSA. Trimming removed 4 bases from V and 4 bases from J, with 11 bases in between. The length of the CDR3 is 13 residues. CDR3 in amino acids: CASSSARGYEQYF. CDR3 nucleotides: TGTGCCAGCAGCTCAGCGAGGGGGTACGAGCAGTACTTC.

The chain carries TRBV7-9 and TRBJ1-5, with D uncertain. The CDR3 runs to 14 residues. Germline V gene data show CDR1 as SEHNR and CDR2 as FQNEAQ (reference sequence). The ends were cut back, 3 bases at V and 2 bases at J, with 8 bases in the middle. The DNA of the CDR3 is TGTGCCAGCAGCTTTGGTCCAGGCAATCAGCCCCAGCATTTT. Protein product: CASSFGPGNQPQHF.

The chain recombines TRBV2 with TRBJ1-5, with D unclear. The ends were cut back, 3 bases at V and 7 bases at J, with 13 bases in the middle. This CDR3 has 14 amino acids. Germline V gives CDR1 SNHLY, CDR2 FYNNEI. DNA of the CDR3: TGTGCCAGCAGTGAGTGGGCAGGTGGACAGCCCCAGCATTTT. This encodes CASSEWAGGQPQHF.

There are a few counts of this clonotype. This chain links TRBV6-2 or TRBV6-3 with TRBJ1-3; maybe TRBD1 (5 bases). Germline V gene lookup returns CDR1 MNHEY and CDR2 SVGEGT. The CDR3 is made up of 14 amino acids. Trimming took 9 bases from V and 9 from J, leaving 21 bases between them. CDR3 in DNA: TGTGCCAGTACCGACCCGGGGACCCCAGGCACCATATATTTT. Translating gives CASTDPGTPGTIYF.

CDR3 sequence: CATAHGGELFF. The CDR3 nucleotides are TGTGCCACCGCCCACGGCGGGGAGCTGTTTTTT. V and J are TRBV24-1 and TRBJ2-2; D remains unclear. Deletions cut 9 bases from V and 7 bases from J, with 8 bases between. Germline CDR1 is KGHDR and CDR2 is SFDVKD. The CDR3 has 11 amino acids.

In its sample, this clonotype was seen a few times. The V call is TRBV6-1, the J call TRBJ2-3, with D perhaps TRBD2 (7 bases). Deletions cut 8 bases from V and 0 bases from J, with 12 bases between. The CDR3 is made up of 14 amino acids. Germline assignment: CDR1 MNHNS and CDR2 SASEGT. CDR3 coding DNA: TGTGCCAGCGAGGGGGGGGGGAGCACAGATACGCAGTATTTT. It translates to CASEGGGSTDTQYF.

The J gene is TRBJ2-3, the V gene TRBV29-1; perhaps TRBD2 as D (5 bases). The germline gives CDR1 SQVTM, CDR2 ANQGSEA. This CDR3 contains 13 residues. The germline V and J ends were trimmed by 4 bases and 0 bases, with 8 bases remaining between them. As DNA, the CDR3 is TGCAGCGTTGTTGGCGGGAGCACAGATACGCAGTATTTT. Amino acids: CSVVGGSTDTQYF.

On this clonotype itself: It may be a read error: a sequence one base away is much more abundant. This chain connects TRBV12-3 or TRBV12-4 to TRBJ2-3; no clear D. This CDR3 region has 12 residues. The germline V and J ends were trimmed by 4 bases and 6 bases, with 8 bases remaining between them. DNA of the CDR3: TGTGCCAGCAGTTCGATCCCGGATACGCAGTATTTT. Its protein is CASSSIPDTQYF.

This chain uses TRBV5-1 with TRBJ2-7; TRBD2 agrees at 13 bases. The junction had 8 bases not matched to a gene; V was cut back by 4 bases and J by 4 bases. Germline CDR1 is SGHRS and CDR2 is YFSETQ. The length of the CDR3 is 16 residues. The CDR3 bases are TGCGCCAGCAGCCTCGGGACTAGCGGGGACGGGTACGAGCAGTACTTC. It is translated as CASSLGTSGDGYEQYF.

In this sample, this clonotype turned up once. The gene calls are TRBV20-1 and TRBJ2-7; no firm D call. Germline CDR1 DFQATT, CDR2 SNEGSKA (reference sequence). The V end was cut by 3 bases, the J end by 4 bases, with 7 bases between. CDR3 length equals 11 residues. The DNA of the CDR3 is TGCAGTGCTAGTAATGAGTACGAGCAGTACTTC. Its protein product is CSASNEYEQYF.

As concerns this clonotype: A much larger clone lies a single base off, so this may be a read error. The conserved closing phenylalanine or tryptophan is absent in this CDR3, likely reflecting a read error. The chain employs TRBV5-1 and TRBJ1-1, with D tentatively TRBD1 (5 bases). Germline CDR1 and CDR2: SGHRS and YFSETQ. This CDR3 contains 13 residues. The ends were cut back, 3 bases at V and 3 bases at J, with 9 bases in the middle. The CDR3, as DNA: TGCGCCAGCAGCTCTCAGGGTGACACTGAAGCTTTCTCT. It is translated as CASSSQGDTEAFS.

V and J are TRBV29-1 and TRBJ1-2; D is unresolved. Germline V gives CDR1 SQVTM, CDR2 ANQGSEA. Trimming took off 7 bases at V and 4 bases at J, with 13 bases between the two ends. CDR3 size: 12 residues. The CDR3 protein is CSGRTVLYGYTF. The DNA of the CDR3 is TGCAGCGGTAGGACGGTACTCTATGGCTACACCTTC.

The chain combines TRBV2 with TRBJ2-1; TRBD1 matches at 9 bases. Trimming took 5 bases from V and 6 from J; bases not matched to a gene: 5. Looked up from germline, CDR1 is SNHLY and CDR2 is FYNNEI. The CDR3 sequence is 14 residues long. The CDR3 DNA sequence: TGTGCCAGCAGTACGTCACAGGGGGCCAATGAGCAGTTCTTC. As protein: CASSTSQGANEQFF.

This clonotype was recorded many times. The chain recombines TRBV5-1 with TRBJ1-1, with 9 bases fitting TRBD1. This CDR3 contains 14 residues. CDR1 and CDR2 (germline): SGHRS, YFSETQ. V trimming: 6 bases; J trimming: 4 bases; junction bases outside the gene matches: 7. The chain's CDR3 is CASNQGQGRTEAFF. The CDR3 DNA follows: TGCGCCAGCAACCAGGGACAGGGACGCACTGAAGCTTTCTTT.

DNA of the CDR3: TGTGCCAGCAGGACGGGATTACAAGAGACCCAGTACTTC. This sequence encodes CASRTGLQETQYF. The chain carries TRBV2 and TRBJ2-5; D perhaps matches TRBD2 (5 bases). The CDR3 extends over 13 amino acids. Germline CDR1 and CDR2: SNHLY and FYNNEI. Trimming cost V 6 bases and J 2 bases, with 10 bases left between them. The full variable domain, rest sourced from reference TRBV2 and TRBJ2-5, is EPEVTQTPSHQVTQMGQEVILRCVPISNHLYFYWYRQILGQKVEFLVSFYNNEISEKSEIFDDQFSVERPDGSNFTLKIRSTKLEDSAMYFCASRTGLQETQYFGPGTRLLVL.

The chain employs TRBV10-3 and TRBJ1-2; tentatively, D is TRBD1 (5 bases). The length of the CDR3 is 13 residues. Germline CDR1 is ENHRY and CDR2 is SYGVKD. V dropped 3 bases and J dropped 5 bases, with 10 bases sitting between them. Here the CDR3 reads CAISDSDRYGYTF. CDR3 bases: TGTGCCATCAGTGACTCAGACAGATATGGCTACACCTTC.

The CDR3 region is CASSGPGTSGRDTQYF. As DNA, the CDR3 is TGTGCCAGCAGTGGCCCCGGGACTAGCGGGAGAGATACGCAGTATTTT. This chain connects TRBV6-1 to TRBJ2-3; 14 bases map to TRBD2. The trim removed 4 bases at V and 5 bases at J, leaving 5 bases unmatched. This CDR3 region has 16 residues. CDR1 and CDR2 from the germline V gene are MNHNS and SASEGT.

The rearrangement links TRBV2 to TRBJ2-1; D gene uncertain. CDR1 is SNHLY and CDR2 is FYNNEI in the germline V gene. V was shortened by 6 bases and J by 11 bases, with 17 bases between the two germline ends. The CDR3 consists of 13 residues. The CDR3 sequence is CASSPPPAQKQFF. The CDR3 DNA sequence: TGTGCCAGCAGCCCGCCCCCAGCCCAAAAGCAGTTCTTC.

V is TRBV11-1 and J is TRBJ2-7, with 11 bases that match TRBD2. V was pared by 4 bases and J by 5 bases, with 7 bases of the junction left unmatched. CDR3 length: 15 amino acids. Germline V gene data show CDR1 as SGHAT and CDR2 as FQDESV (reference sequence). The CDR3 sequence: CASSSRLAGGNEQYF. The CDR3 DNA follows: TGTGCCAGCAGCTCACGCCTAGCGGGAGGTAACGAGCAGTACTTC.

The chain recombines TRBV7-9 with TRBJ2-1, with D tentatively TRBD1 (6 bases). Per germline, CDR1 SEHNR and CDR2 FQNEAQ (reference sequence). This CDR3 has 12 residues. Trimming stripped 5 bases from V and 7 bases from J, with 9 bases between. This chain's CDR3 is CASSPGQNEQFF. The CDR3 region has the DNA TGTGCCAGCAGCCCGGGACAAAATGAGCAGTTCTTC.

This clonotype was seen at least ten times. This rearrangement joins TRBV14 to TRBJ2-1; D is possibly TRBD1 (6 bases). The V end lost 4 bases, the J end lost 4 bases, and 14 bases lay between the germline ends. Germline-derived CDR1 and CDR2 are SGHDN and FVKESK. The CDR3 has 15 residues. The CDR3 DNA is TGTGCCAGCAGCCCTACTAGGGGGTCATACAATGAGCAGTTCTTC. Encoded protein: CASSPTRGSYNEQFF.

For the CDR3, the DNA is TGTGCCACCAGCCGAGGGTTAAGTTCACCCCTCCACTTT. Translated: CATSRGLSSPLHF. The chain combines TRBV15 with TRBJ1-6; no definite D call. Germline V gene sequence: CDR1 LNHNV, CDR2 YYDKDF (reference sequence). V gave up 5 bases and J gave up 9 bases, with 11 bases separating them. The CDR3 extends over 13 amino acids. Using reference TRBV15 and TRBJ1-6 for the parts outside the CDR3, the full variable domain is DAMVIQNPRYQVTQFGKPVTLSCSQTLNHNVMYWYQQKSSQAPKLLFHYYDKDFNNEADTPDNFQSRRPNTSFCFLDIRSPGLGDTAMYLCATSRGLSSPLHFGNGTRLTVT.

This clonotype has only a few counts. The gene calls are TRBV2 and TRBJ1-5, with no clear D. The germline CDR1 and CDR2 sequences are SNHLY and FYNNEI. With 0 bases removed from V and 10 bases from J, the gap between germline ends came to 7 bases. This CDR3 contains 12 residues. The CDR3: CASSEARLPQHF. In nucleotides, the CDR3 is TGTGCCAGCAGTGAAGCGCGACTCCCCCAGCATTTT.